These 25 T cell receptor beta chains were all obtained from the same sample, sequenced in a study of cytomegalovirus exposure and HLA in healthy donors. The PCR made use of 60 Vbeta and 13 Jbeta primers. Sequencing used immunoSEQ multiplex PCR; TCRdb keeps in-frame clones, though not all of them. Here the sample spans some 120,000 clones, approximately 80% being singletons. Sequenced: PBMCs. The receptors shown here come from a man in his forties in good health and CMV-seronegative.

This clone was recorded a few times. The V call is TRBV7-2, the J call TRBJ1-6; TRBD1 agrees at 8 bases. This CDR3 contains 19 residues. Per germline, CDR1 SGHTA and CDR2 FQGNSA. V shed 1 base, J shed 4 bases, and the junction held 12 bases outside the gene matches. The CDR3 is CASSLVNWRWTGYNSPLHF. The CDR3 nucleotides are TGTGCCAGCAGCTTAGTAAATTGGCGCTGGACAGGGTATAATTCACCCCTCCACTTT.

The chain carries TRBV30 and TRBJ1-2; 7 nucleotides line up with TRBD1. Losses at the gene ends were 7 bases for V and 4 bases for J; bases not matched to a gene: 9. The CDR3 is made up of 13 amino acids. From germline, CDR1 is GTSNPN and CDR2 SVGIG (reference sequence). In DNA form, the CDR3 reads TGTGCCTCTACAGGGGATAGGGGCTATGGCTACACCTTC. Translation: CASTGDRGYGYTF.

The V call is TRBV28, the J call TRBJ2-7; 14 bases line up with TRBD2. Trimming cost V 5 bases and J 0 bases; bases outside gene matches: 6. This CDR3 region has 17 residues. Germline lookup yields CDR1 MDHEN and CDR2 SYDVKM. The CDR3, as DNA: TGTGCCAGCAGTAGACTAGCGGGAGGGCCGAGCTCCTACGAGCAGTACTTC. It encodes CASSRLAGGPSSYEQYF. The entire variable domain, with the rest obtained from reference TRBV28 and TRBJ2-7, is as follows: DVKVTQSSRYLVKRTGEKVFLECVQDMDHENMFWYRQDPGLGLRLIYFSYDVKMKEKGDIPEGYSVSREKKERFSLILESASTNQTSMYLCASSRLAGGPSSYEQYFGPGTRLTVT.

Only one count was recorded for this clone. This chain uses TRBV28 with TRBJ2-4; D is undetermined. Germline CDR1 and CDR2: MDHEN and SYDVKM. CDR3 length: 10 amino acids. V lost 8 bases, J lost 9 bases, and 8 bases lay in between. The CDR3 protein is CASGSGIQYF. DNA of the CDR3: TGTGCCAGCGGTTCGGGCATTCAGTACTTC.

This clone was detected once. The V call is TRBV19, the J call TRBJ2-1; 9 bases map to TRBD2. Germline CDR1 and CDR2: LNHDA and SQIVND (reference sequence). This CDR3 contains 14 residues. With 3 bases clipped from V and 4 bases from J, the junction kept 1 base outside the gene matches. The CDR3, as DNA: TGTGCCAGTAGTATGGGACTAGCTTACAATGAGCAGTTCTTC. It is translated as CASSMGLAYNEQFF.

CDR3 residues: CAWSGGTGFTYGYTF. In DNA form, the CDR3 reads TGTGCCTGGAGTGGGGGGACAGGATTCACCTATGGCTACACCTTC. This chain uses TRBV30 with TRBJ1-2; 8 bases agree with TRBD1. The germline CDR1 and CDR2 sequences are GTSNPN and SVGIG (reference sequence). Losses at the gene ends were 1 base for V and 4 bases for J; bases not matched to a gene: 8. The CDR3 length is 15 residues.

This clone was seen more than once but under ten times. The rearrangement uses TRBV6-1 and TRBJ1-1; D is uncertain. The V gene's germline CDR1 is MNHNS and CDR2 SASEGT. V was clipped by 7 bases and J by 3 bases, with 18 bases between them. There are 15 residues in the CDR3. The CDR3: CASMTPRAGYTEAFF. The CDR3 DNA reads as TGTGCCAGCATGACCCCGAGGGCAGGTTACACTGAAGCTTTCTTT.

The chain joins TRBV6-5 to TRBJ2-7, with D perhaps TRBD2 (6 bases). Between the trimmed V and J ends, which lost 0 bases and 3 bases, there was a span of 9 bases. Germline CDR1 is MNHEY and CDR2 is SVGAGI. This CDR3 contains 14 residues. Here the CDR3 DNA reads TGTGCCAGCAGTTACTCCTATAGCGGCTACGAGCAGTACTTC. Amino acid sequence: CASSYSYSGYEQYF.

The chain joins TRBV2 to TRBJ1-3; D is undetermined. Germline-derived CDR1 and CDR2 are SNHLY and FYNNEI. Trimming stripped 5 bases from V and 0 bases from J, with 8 bases between. This CDR3 spans 14 amino acids. DNA of the CDR3: TGTGCCAGCAGTATAATTTCCTCTGGAAACACCATATATTTT. Amino acids: CASSIISSGNTIYF. Full variable domain (outside the CDR3, taken from reference TRBV2 and TRBJ1-3): EPEVTQTPSHQVTQMGQEVILRCVPISNHLYFYWYRQILGQKVEFLVSFYNNEISEKSEIFDDQFSVERPDGSNFTLKIRSTKLEDSAMYFCASSIISSGNTIYFGEGSWLTVV.

As to this clone: The same CDR3 is also encoded by other DNA sequences in this sample. The CDR3 nucleotides read TGCGCCAGCAGCTTGGCGCTAGCGGGGGGACAAGAGACCCAGTACTTC. Its translation: CASSLALAGGQETQYF. The chain recombines TRBV5-1 with TRBJ2-5; 11 positions agree with TRBD2. CDR3 length: 16 residues. V dropped 0 bases and J dropped 2; count of bases not matched to a gene: 3. From germline, CDR1 is SGHRS and CDR2 YFSETQ.

This clone was observed once. The chain joins TRBV14 to TRBJ2-5; D is unresolved. CDR3 length: 13 amino acids. The V end lost 0 bases, the J end lost 8 bases, and 10 bases lay between the germline ends. Germline lookup yields CDR1 SGHDN and CDR2 FVKESK. In DNA form, the CDR3 reads TGTGCCAGCAGCCAAGATCCCCTTAGCACCCAGTACTTC. Translated: CASSQDPLSTQYF.

The chain combines TRBV7-9 with TRBJ2-1, with 10 bases that match TRBD1. Trimming removed 1 base from V and 9 bases from J; junction bases left unmatched: 9. CDR1 SEHNR and CDR2 FQNEAQ come from the germline V gene (reference sequence). This CDR3 has 16 residues. The CDR3 coding sequence is TGTGCCAGCAGCTTAGGTCGGGACAGGGGCGTTGGTGAGCAGTTCTTC. Its translation: CASSLGRDRGVGEQFF.

The chain joins TRBV30 to TRBJ1-6; 10 bases are a match to TRBD1. Germline CDR1 and CDR2: GTSNPN and SVGIG (reference sequence). The V segment lost 6 bases and the J segment 10 bases; nucleotides outside the gene matches: 6. This CDR3 spans 13 amino acids. The CDR3 DNA reads as TGTGCCTGCACGGGACAGGGGTACTCACCCCTCCACTTT. Protein product: CACTGQGYSPLHF.

The genes are TRBV29-1 and TRBJ1-1; 9 bases map to TRBD1. After removal of 6 bases from V and 8 bases from J, the junction contained 10 bases not matched to a gene. Germline lookup yields CDR1 SQVTM and CDR2 ANQGSEA. The CDR3 is 13 residues long. The CDR3 DNA follows: TGCAGCGTGCCCGGACAGGGGTGGGCCGAAGCTTTCTTT. Translation gives CSVPGQGWAEAFF.

The chain joins TRBV5-4 to TRBJ2-1; D is perhaps TRBD2 (5 bases). The V gene lost 4 bases and the J gene lost 5 bases, with 16 bases spanning the gap. Looked up from germline, CDR1 is SGHNT and CDR2 is YYREEE (reference sequence). CDR3 length: 15 residues. CDR3 in amino acids: CASSLDYRTNNEQFF. CDR3 sequence (DNA): TGTGCCAGCAGCCTCGACTACCGTACCAACAATGAGCAGTTCTTC.

J is TRBJ2-3 and V is TRBV5-1; 10 nucleotides match TRBD2. Germline CDR1 and CDR2: SGHRS and YFSETQ. V was clipped by 4 bases and J by 0 bases; unmatched bases: 5. CDR3 length equals 16 residues. The CDR3 DNA reads TGCGCCAGCAGCGAGCTAGCGGGGGTTAGCACAGATACGCAGTATTTT. It is translated as CASSELAGVSTDTQYF.

This chain joins TRBV6-6 and TRBJ1-2, with unresolved D. V was pared by 8 bases and J by 5 bases, with 6 bases between. The CDR3 has 10 amino acids. Germline CDR1 reads MNHNY; CDR2 reads SVGAGI (reference sequence). The CDR3 DNA reads as TGTGCCAGCGGGCCGTATGGCTACACCTTC. Translated, it gives CASGPYGYTF.

The count of this clone is one. The V and J genes are TRBV7-9 and TRBJ1-1; tentatively, D is TRBD1 (6 bases). The CDR3 is 15 residues long. Germline assignment: CDR1 SEHNR and CDR2 FQNEAQ (reference sequence). V was trimmed by 1 base and J by 2 bases, leaving 11 bases between them. CDR3 sequence: CASSLEAGVNTEAFF. CDR3 bases: TGTGCCAGCAGCTTAGAAGCAGGGGTTAACACTGAAGCTTTCTTT.

J is TRBJ1-5 and V is TRBV6-5; 7 bases match TRBD1. There are 14 residues in the CDR3. Germline V lookup: CDR1 MNHEY, CDR2 SVGAGI. The V segment lost 6 bases and the J segment 3 bases; nucleotides outside the gene matches: 5. The DNA for the CDR3 is TGTGCCAGCAGAGTTACAGGGGACAATCAGCCCCAGCATTTT. Translated: CASRVTGDNQPQHF.

The gene calls are TRBV28 and TRBJ1-2, with 8 bases lining up with TRBD1. CDR1 is MDHEN and CDR2 is SYDVKM in the germline V gene. With V trimmed by 5 bases and J by 7 bases, 6 bases remained unmatched. The CDR3 spans 13 residues. CDR3 in amino acids: CASSATGGGGYTF. The CDR3 coding sequence is TGTGCCAGCAGTGCCACAGGGGGGGGTGGCTACACCTTC.

This chain uses TRBV19 with TRBJ2-5, with TRBD2 matching 10 bases. V shed 4 bases and J 5 bases; nucleotides not matched to a gene: 7. This CDR3 spans 15 amino acids. Germline CDR1 and CDR2: LNHDA and SQIVND (reference sequence). The CDR3 here is CASSTRAGGQETQYF. The DNA for the CDR3 is TGTGCCAGTAGTACAAGAGCGGGGGGGCAGGAGACCCAGTACTTC.

This chain connects TRBV15 to TRBJ1-5, with a possible D match to TRBD1 (5 bases). V was pared by 3 bases and J by 4 bases, with 13 bases between. The CDR3 has 15 amino acids. Per germline, CDR1 LNHNV and CDR2 YYDKDF (reference sequence). CDR3 sequence: CATSSLSGGNQPQHF. CDR3 DNA: TGTGCCACCAGCAGCCTCTCCGGGGGGAATCAGCCCCAGCATTTT. The variable domain in full, completed from reference TRBV15 and TRBJ1-5, reads DAMVIQNPRYQVTQFGKPVTLSCSQTLNHNVMYWYQQKSSQAPKLLFHYYDKDFNNEADTPDNFQSRRPNTSFCFLDIRSPGLGDTAMYLCATSSLSGGNQPQHFGDGTRLSIL.

V and J are TRBV28 and TRBJ1-3; 8 nucleotides agree with TRBD1. J gave up 8 bases and V 3 bases, and 9 bases lay outside the gene matches. Germline lookup yields CDR1 MDHEN and CDR2 SYDVKM. The CDR3 sequence is 15 residues long. The CDR3 DNA is TGTGCCAGCAGTTTTATGGACAGGGTAGGACACACCATATATTTT. This gives the protein CASSFMDRVGHTIYF.

The CDR3 loop reads CAAGSYGNTIYF. As DNA, the CDR3 is TGTGCCGCGGGCAGCTACGGAAACACCATATATTTT. The chain recombines TRBV27 with TRBJ1-3; D ambiguous. The germline CDR1 and CDR2 sequences are MNHEY and SMNVEV (reference sequence). V was shortened by 11 bases and J by 4 bases, with 12 bases between the two germline ends. CDR3 length: 12 amino acids.

The chain recombines TRBV28 with TRBJ2-7; TRBD1 agrees at 9 bases. The CDR3 totals 15 residues. Trimming cost V 4 bases and J 1 base; bases outside gene matches: 5. Germline lookup yields CDR1 MDHEN and CDR2 SYDVKM. CDR3 residues: CASSSDRGFSYEQYF. DNA for the CDR3: TGTGCCAGCAGTTCCGACAGGGGGTTTTCCTACGAGCAGTACTTC.